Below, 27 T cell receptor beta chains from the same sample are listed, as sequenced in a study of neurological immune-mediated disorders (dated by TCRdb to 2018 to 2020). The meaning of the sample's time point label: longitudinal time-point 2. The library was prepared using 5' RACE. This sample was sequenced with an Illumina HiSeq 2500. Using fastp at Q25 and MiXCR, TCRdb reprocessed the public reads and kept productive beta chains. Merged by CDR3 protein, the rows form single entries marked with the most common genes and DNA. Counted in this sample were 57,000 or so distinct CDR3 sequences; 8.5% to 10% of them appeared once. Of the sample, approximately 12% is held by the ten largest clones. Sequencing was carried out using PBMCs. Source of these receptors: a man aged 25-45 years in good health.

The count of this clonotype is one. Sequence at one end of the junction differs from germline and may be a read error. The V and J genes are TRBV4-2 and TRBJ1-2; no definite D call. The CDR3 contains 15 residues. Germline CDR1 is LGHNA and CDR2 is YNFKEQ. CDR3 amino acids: CANSKTTGANYGYTF. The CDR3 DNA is TGTGCCAACAGCAAAACCACGGGAGCTAACTATGGCTACACCTTC.

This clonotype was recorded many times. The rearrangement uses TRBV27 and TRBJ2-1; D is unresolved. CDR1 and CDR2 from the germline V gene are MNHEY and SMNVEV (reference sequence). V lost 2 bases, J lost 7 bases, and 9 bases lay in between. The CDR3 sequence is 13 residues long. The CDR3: CASSLTNGNEQFF. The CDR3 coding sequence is TGTGCCAGCAGTTTAACGAATGGTAATGAGCAGTTCTTC.

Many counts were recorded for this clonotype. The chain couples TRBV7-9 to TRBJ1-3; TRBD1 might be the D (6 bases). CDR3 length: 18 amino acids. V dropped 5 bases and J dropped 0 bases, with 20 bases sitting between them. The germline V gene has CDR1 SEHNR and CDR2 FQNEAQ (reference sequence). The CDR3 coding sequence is TGTGCCAGCAGCCTAAGGCCAGGGGCGCCGAGCTCTGGAAACACCATATATTTT. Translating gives CASSLRPGAPSSGNTIYF.

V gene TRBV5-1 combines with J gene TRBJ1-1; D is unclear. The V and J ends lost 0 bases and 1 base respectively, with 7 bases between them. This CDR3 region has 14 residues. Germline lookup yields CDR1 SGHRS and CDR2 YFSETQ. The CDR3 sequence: CASSLAWGNTEAFF. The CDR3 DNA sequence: TGCGCCAGCAGCTTGGCCTGGGGGAACACTGAAGCTTTCTTT. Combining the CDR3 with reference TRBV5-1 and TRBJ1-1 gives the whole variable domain KAGVTQTPRYLIKTRGQQVTLSCSPISGHRSVSWYQQTPGQGLQFLFEYFSETQRNKGNFPGRFSGRQFSNSRSEMNVSTLELGDSALYLCASSLAWGNTEAFFGQGTRLTVV.

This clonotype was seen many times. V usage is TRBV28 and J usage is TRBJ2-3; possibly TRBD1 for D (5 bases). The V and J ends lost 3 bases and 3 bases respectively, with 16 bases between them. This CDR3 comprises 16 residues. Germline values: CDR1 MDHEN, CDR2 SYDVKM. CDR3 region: CASSLNVAGLTDTQYF. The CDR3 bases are TGTGCCAGCAGTTTGAATGTGGCAGGGCTGACAGATACGCAGTATTTT.

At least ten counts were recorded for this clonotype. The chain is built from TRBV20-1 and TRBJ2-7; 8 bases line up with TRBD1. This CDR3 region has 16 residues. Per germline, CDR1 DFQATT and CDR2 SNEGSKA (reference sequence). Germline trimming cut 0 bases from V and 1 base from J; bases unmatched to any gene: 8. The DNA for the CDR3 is TGCAGTGCTAGAGATTACGGCAGGGGGCTATCCTACGAGCAGTACTTC. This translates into CSARDYGRGLSYEQYF.

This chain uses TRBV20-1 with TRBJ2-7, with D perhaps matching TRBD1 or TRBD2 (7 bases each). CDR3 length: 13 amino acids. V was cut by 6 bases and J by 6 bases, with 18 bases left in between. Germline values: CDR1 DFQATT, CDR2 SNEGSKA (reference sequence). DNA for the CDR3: TGCAGTGCCAGCGGGACAGAGGATACCGAGCAGTACTTC. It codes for CSASGTEDTEQYF.

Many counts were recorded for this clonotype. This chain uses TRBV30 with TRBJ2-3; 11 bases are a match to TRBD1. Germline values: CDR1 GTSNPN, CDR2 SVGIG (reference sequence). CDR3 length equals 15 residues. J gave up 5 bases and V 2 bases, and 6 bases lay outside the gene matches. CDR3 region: CAWSTGTGGGDTQYF. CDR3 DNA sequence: TGTGCCTGGAGTACCGGGACAGGGGGTGGAGATACGCAGTATTTT. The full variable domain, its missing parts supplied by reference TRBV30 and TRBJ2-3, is SQTIHQWPATLVQPVGSPLSLECTVEGTSNPNLYWYRQAAGRGLQLLFYSVGIGQISSEVPQNLSASRPQDRQFILSSKKLLLSDSGFYLCAWSTGTGGGDTQYFGPGTRLTVL.

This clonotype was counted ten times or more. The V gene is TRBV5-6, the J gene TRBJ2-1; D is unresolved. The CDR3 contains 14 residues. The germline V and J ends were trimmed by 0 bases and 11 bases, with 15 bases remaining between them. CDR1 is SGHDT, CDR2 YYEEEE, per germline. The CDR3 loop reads CASSLGLNSEKQFF. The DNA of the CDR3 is TGTGCCAGCAGCTTGGGACTGAACTCAGAGAAGCAGTTCTTC.

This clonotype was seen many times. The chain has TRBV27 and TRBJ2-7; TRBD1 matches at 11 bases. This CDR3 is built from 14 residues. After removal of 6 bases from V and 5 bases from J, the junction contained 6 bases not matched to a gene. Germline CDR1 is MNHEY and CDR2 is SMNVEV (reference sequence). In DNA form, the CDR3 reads TGTGCCAGCAGCCAGGACAGGGGGCACCACGAGCAGTACTTC. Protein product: CASSQDRGHHEQYF.

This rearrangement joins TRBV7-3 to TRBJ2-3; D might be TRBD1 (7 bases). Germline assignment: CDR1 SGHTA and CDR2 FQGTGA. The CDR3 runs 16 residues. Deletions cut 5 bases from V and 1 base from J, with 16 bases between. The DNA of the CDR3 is TGTGCCAGCAGCGAGGGGGCGGGGTACGGCACAGATACGCAGTATTTT. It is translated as CASSEGAGYGTDTQYF.

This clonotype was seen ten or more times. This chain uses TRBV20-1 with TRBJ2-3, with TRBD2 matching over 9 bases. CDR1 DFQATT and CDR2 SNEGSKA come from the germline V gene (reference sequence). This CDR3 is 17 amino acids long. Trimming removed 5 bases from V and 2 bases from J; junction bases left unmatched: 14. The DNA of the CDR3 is TGCAGTGCTCGCTCACTCAGACTAGCGGAGAACACAGATACGCAGTATTTT. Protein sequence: CSARSLRLAENTDTQYF.

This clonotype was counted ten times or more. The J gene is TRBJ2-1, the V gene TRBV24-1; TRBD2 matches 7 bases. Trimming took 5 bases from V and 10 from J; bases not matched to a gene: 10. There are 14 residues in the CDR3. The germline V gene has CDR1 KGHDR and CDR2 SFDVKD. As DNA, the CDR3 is TGTGCCACCAGTGCCGGCGGGAGTGGTAGGGAGCAGTTCTTC. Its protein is CATSAGGSGREQFF.

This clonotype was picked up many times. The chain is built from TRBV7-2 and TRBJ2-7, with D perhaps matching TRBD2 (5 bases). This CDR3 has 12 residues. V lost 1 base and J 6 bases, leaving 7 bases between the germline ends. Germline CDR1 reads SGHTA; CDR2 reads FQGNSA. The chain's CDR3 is CASSLVEGEQYF. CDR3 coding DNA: TGTGCCAGCAGCTTAGTTGAGGGCGAGCAGTACTTC.

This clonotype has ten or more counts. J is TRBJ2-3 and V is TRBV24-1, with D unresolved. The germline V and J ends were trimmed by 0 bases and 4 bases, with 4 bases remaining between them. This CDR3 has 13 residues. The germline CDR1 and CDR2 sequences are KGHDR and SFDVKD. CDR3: CATSDLASDTQYF. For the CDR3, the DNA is TGTGCCACCAGTGATTTGGCGTCAGATACGCAGTATTTT.

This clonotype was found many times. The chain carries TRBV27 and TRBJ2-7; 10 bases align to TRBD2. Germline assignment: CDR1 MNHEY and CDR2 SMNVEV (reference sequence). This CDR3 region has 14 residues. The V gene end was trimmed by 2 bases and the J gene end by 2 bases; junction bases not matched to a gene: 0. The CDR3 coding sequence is TGTGCCAGCAGTTTACTAGCGGGGGCCTACGAGCAGTACTTC. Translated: CASSLLAGAYEQYF.

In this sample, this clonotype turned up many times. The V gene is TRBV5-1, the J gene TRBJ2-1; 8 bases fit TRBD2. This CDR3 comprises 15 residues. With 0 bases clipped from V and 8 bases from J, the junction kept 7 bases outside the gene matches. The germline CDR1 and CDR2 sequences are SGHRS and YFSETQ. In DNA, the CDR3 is TGCGCCAGCAGCTTGGCGGGAGGGCTTCAGGATGAGCAGTTCTTC. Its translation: CASSLAGGLQDEQFF.

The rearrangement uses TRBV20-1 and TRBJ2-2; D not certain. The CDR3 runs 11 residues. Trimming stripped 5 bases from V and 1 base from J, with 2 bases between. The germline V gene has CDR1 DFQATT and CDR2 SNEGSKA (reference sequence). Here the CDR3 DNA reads TGCAGTGCTCGGAACACCGGGGAGCTGTTTTTT. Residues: CSARNTGELFF.

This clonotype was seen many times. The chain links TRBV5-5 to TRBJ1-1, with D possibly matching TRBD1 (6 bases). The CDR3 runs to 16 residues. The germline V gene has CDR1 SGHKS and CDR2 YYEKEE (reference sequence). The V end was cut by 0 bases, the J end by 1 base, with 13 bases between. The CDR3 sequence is CASSLGPTGGNTEAFF. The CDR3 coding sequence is TGTGCCAGCAGCTTGGGACCGACAGGAGGGAACACTGAAGCTTTCTTT.

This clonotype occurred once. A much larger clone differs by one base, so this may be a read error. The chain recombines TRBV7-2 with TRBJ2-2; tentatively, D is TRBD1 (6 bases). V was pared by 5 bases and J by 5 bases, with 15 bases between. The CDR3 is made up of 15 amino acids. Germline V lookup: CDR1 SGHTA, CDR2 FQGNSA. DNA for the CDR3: TGTGCCAGCAGCCATTTCGGGACAACTACCGGGGAGCTGTTTTTT. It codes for CASSHFGTTTGELFF.

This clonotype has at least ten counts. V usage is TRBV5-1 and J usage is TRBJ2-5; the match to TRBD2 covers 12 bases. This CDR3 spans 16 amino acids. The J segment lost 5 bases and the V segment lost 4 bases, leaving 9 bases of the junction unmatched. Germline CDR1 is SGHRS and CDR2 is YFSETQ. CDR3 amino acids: CASSTGLAGSLETQYF. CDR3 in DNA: TGCGCCAGCAGCACCGGACTAGCGGGATCTTTGGAGACCCAGTACTTC.

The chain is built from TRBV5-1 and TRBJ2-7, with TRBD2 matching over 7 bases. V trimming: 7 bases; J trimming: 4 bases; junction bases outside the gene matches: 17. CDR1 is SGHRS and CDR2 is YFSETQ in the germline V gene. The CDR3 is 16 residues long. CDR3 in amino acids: CASEPRHTGGLYEQYF. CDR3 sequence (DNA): TGCGCCAGCGAGCCAAGACACACGGGAGGCTTGTACGAGCAGTACTTC. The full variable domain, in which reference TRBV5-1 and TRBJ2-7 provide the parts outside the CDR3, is KAGVTQTPRYLIKTRGQQVTLSCSPISGHRSVSWYQQTPGQGLQFLFEYFSETQRNKGNFPGRFSGRQFSNSRSEMNVSTLELGDSALYLCASEPRHTGGLYEQYFGPGTRLTVT.

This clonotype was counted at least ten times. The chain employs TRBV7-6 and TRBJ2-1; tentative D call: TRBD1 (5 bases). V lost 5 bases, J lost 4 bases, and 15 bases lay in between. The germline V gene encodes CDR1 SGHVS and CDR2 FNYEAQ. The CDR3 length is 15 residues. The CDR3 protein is CASSTDQGWYNEQFF. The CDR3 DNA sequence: TGTGCCAGCAGCACCGACCAGGGCTGGTACAATGAGCAGTTCTTC.

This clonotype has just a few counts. In DNA form, the CDR3 reads TGCGCCAGCACCGACGGACAGGGGCTCGGAGAGACCCAGTACTTC. Residues: CASTDGQGLGETQYF. V and J are TRBV5-1 and TRBJ2-5; TRBD1 agrees at 9 bases. The CDR3 has 15 amino acids. J was trimmed by 4 bases and V by 6 bases; bases with no gene match: 10. Germline V gene data show CDR1 as SGHRS and CDR2 as YFSETQ.

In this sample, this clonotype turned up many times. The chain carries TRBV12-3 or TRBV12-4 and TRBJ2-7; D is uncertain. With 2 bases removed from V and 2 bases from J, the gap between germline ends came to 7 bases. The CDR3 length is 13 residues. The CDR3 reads CASSLSQAYEQYF. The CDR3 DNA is TGTGCCAGCAGTTTAAGTCAGGCCTACGAGCAGTACTTC.

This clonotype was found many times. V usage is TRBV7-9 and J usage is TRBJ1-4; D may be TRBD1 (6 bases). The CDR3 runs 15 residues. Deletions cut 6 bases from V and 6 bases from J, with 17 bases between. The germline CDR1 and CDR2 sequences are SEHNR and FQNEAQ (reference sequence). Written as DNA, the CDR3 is TGTGCCAGCAGACCATTACAGGGTGGGGATGAAAAACTGTTTTTT. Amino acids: CASRPLQGGDEKLFF.

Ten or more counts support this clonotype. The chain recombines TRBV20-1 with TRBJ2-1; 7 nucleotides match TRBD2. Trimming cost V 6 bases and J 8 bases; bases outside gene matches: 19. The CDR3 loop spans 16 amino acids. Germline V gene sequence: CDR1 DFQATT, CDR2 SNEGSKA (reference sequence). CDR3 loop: CSAELGLPKRTDEQFF. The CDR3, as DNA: TGCAGTGCCGAACTGGGACTACCCAAACGCACGGATGAGCAGTTCTTC.